What follows describes a single T cell receptor (beta chain). The antigen it binds to is not known. Base qualities were left out, and no much larger clone turns up one base away. From the cysteine up to the phenylalanine, the CDR3 has a length of 13 residues. The DNA shown is the 39-base CDR3, in frame from base 1. V is reduced by 5 bases and J by 5 bases, leaving a spacing of 12 bases between them. Looking up the germline V gene yields CDR1 SGHNT and CDR2 YENEEA. The data were taken from a study of response to subunit inactivated influenza vaccine (dated by TCRdb to 2016 to 2019). Concerning the study at large: Deep quantitative T cell receptor repertoire profiling was used in the study to track responses to a trivalent subunit inactivated influenza vaccine.

Library prep was done by RT-PCR. Sequencer: Illumina HiSeq 2500. Using fastp trimming at Q25 and MiXCR clonotype assembly, TCRdb reanalyzed the public sequencing data and kept in-frame beta chains. Identical CDR3 protein sequences are pooled into one entry, listed with their most common genes and DNA. The sample table records about 540,000 distinct CDR3 sequences; around a quarter of these occur just once. The ten largest account for about 3% of the sample. General study outcomes and caveats: According to the authors, only a limited number of new T cells may be recruited by each seasonal influenza vaccination.

This same sample was also taken into another study, of T cells expressing NK-cell markers. From that second study: TCR beta cDNA libraries were prepared using 5'RACE template switching, which introduced a universal primer site and unique molecular identifiers. Three sorted T-cell subsets (CD3+CD56+NKG2C+, CD3+CD56+NKG2C- and CD3+CD56-NKG2C+) from eight donors had their TCR beta-chain repertoires profiled. Of the eight sequenced donors, seven were found to be HCMV-seropositive and one was found to be HCMV-seronegative. In several experiments an anti-gammadeltaTCR antibody was added to restrict sorting to alphabetaTCR-expressing T cells. In over five donors, the dominant CD3+CD56+NKG2C+ clonotypes were found to rank among the top 10 CD8+ clonotypes and to make up roughly 1.0-7.0% of CD8+ T cells. Those dominant clonotypes were again the most abundant among CD3+CD56-NKG2C+ cells in a few donors, at roughly 25-65%. It remained unclear whether the expanded NKG2C-expressing T cell clones were specific for HCMV antigens. All eight donors whose samples were sequenced were randomly selected healthy volunteers, three of them men and five women. HCMV-specific IgG was detected in serum with a commercial ELISA kit to determine HCMV serostatus. Ficoll density gradient centrifugation was used to isolate peripheral blood mononuclear cells from blood. CD4+ and CD8+ T cells were isolated from PBMC by magnetic immunoseparation with Miltenyi isolation kits. Priming for cDNA synthesis came from the TCR beta constant segment, and two successive PCR amplification steps followed. Sequencing of the libraries produced 2 x 150 bp reads on Illumina HiSeq 2000/2500, MiSeq or NextSeq. MIGEC was used to demultiplex reads and group reads by UMI, and MiTCR was used to assemble and quantify clonotypes. To exclude erroneous sequences, any TCR cDNA sequence not supported by at least two reads was discarded. Downstream repertoire analysis used the tcR package, and clonotypes were matched across fractions by CDR3 nucleotide sequence plus V segment. VDJmatch was used to annotate antigen specificity against VDJdb, with one amino acid substitution allowed in CDR3.

The chain couples TRBV11-3 to TRBJ1-1; the D gene identity is not certain. This sample comprised CD4+ T cells sorted from PBMCs, obtained 11 to 12 days after vaccination. The sequence was collected from a man aged 45 to 65 who received an inactivated influenza vaccine. Donor details come from another sample of the same person, matched by shared clones. The nucleotides read TGTGCCAGCAGCCCCCTCATGGAGACTGAAGCTTTCTTT. The resulting protein is CASSPLMETEAFF. Supplemented by the reference TRBV11-3 and TRBJ1-1 proteins around the CDR3, the complete variable domain is EAGVVQSPRYKIIEKKQPVAFWCNPISGHNTLYWYLQNLGQGPELLIRYENEEAVDDSQLPKDRFSAERLKGVDSTLKIQPAELGDSAVYLCASSPLMETEAFFGQGTRLTVV.